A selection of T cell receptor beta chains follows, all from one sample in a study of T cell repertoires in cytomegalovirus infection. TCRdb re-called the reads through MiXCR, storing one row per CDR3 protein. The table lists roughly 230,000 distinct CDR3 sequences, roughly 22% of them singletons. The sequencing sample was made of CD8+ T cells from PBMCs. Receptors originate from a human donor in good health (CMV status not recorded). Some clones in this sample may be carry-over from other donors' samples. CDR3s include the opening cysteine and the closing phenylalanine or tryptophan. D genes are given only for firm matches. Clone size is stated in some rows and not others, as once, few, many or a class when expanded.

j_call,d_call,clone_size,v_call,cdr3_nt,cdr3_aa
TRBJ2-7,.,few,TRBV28,TGTGCCAGCAGTGCCAGGAGCTCCTACGAGCAGTACTTC,CASSARSSYEQYF
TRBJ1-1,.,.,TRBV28,TGTGCCAGCAGTTCACCGGTAGGATCGGGGTCTGAAGCTTTCTTT,CASSSPVGSGSEAFF
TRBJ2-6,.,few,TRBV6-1,TGTGCCAGCTCCCCCCTACACCTACCTGGGGCCAACGTCCTGACTTTC,CASSPLHLPGANVLTF
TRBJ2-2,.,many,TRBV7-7,TGTGCCAGCAGCTCCTCGGGGCCTAACACCGGGGAGCTGTTTTTT,CASSSSGPNTGELFF
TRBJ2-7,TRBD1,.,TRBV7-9,TGTGCCAGCAGCTGGACAGGGGACGAGCAGTACTTC,CASSWTGDEQYF
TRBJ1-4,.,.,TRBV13,TGTGCCAGCAGCTTACGAGGGTGGGACGGGGACGAAAAACTGTTTTTT,CASSLRGWDGDEKLFF
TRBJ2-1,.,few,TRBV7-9,TGTGCCAGCAGCTTAGCGCTCACTGGCCGTGGGCAGTTCTTC,CASSLALTGRGQFF
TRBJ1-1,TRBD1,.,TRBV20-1,TGCAGTGTACCTTCAGGGGGTAACACTGAAGCTTTCTTT,CSVPSGGNTEAFF
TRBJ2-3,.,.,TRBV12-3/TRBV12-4,TGTGCCAGCAGTTTACCCGGGTTCAGGGATACGCAGTATTTT,CASSLPGFRDTQYF
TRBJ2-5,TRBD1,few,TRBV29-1,TGCAGCGAATCGACAGGGGGCTTGGAGACCCAGTACTTC,CSESTGGLETQYF
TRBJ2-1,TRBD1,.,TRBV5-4,TGTGCCAGCAGCACGGACAGGGTTGGTCCCGAAACAACCTACAATGAGCAGTTCTTC,CASSTDRVGPETTYNEQFF
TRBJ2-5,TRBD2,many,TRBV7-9,TGTGCCAGCAGCTCTCTACTAGCGGGGGGTTTAAACCAAGAGACCCAGTACTTC,CASSSLLAGGLNQETQYF
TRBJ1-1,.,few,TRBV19,TGTGCCAGTAGTCGACGCGGGGAAATGAACACTGAAGCTTTCTTT,CASSRRGEMNTEAFF
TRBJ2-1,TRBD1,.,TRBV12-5,TGTGCTAGTGGGGGCGCCCCAGGGGGTCGGTACAATGAGCAGTTCTTC,CASGGAPGGRYNEQFF
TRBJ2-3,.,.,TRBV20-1,TGCAGTGCTAGAGGAGAAGTCATGGATACGCAGTATTTT,CSARGEVMDTQYF
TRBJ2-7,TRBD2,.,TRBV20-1,TGCAGTGCTTACCCCGGGACTAGCGGAAACGAGCAGTACTTC,CSAYPGTSGNEQYF
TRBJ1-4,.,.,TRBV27,TGTGCCAGCAGTTTAATGGGGGGAAGAAACGAAAAACTGTTTTTT,CASSLMGGRNEKLFF
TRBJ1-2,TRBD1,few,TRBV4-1,TGCGCCAGCAGCCAAGGGGACAGGGAGGGCTATGGCTACACCTTC,CASSQGDREGYGYTF
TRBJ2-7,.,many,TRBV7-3,TGTGCCAGCAGTGACACTATCACCTACGAGCAGTACTTC,CASSDTITYEQYF
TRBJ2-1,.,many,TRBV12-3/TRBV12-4,TGTGCCAGCAGTTTAGGTCTAGCGATGAATGAGCAGTTCTTC,CASSLGLAMNEQFF
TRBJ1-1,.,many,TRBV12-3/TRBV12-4,TGTGCCAGCATTAGCGTCGGGGAGAGGCGAGCTTTCTTT,CASISVGERRAFF
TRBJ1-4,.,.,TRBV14,TGTGCCAGCAGCGAAAGCCGACAGCGTAATGAAAAACTGTTTTTT,CASSESRQRNEKLFF
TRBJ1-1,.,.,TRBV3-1,TGTGCCAGCAGCCAAGACGCGACTAACACTGAAGCTTTCTTT,CASSQDATNTEAFF
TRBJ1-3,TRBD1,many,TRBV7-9,TGTGCCAGCAGCCCCGGGACAGGGACAGGTTGGAACACCATATATTTT,CASSPGTGTGWNTIYF
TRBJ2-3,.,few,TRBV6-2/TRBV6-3,TGTGCCAGCAGGCTGGCCGGGTCACCGTCGTCTGAGTATTTT,CASRLAGSPSSEYF
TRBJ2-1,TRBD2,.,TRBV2,TGTGCCAGCAGTTCTCTAGCGGGGGGATCCGGGAGCGATGAGCAGTTCTTC,CASSSLAGGSGSDEQFF
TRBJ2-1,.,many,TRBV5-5,TGTGCCAGCAGCCCCTGGGGCGGAGACTACAATGAGCAGTTCTTC,CASSPWGGDYNEQFF
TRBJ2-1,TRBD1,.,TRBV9,TGTGCCAGCAGCGTAAGGGACAGGGAAGATGAGCAGTTCTTC,CASSVRDREDEQFF
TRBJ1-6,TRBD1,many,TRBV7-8,TGTGCCAGCAGCCCCGGGACAGAAGCTAATTCACCCCTCCACTTT,CASSPGTEANSPLHF
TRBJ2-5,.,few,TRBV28,TGTGCCAGCAGTACACGACTACAGGGCCTTTCGGCGTTGGAGACCCAGTACTTC,CASSTRLQGLSALETQYF
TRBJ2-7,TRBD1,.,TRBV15,TGTGCCACCAGCAGAGATTTGGGGACAGGGGGAGAGCAGTACTTC,CATSRDLGTGGEQYF
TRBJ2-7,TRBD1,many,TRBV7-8,TGTGCCAGCAGCTTAGCCCCTTGGGACAGGGACCACGAGCAGTACTTC,CASSLAPWDRDHEQYF
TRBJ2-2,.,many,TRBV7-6,TGTGCCAGCAGCTCCAACAGGGTACCTTCGAACACCGGGGAGCTGTTTTTT,CASSSNRVPSNTGELFF
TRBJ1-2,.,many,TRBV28,TGTGCCAGCAGTTTACTAGCCCAAAGTGGAGGCTACACCTTC,CASSLLAQSGGYTF
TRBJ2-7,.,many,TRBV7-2,TGTGCCAGCAGCCCCAAAATCTCGACAGACTCCTACGAGCAGTACTTC,CASSPKISTDSYEQYF
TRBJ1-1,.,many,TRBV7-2,TGTGCCAGCAGCACCCCCTCTTGGAACACTGAAGCTTTCTTT,CASSTPSWNTEAFF
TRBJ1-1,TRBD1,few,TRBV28,TGTGCCAGCACCCTAGCCGGGACAGCCTATCTAGCTTTCTTT,CASTLAGTAYLAFF
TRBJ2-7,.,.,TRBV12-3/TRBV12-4,TGTGCCAGCAGCCTAGCCCCCGGCCGGGACTTCTCCTACGAGCAGTACTTC,CASSLAPGRDFSYEQYF
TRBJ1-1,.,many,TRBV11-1,TGTGCCAGCAGCTTAGCGCTGAACAGCAACACTGAAGCTTTCTTT,CASSLALNSNTEAFF
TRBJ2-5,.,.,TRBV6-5,TGTGCCAGCAGTTCCGTAGGGGGGAAACTCCAAGAGACCCAGTACTTC,CASSSVGGKLQETQYF
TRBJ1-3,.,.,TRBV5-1,TGCGCCAGCAGCTTGACAGGGTCGACTGGAAACACCATATATTTT,CASSLTGSTGNTIYF
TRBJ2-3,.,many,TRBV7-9,TGTGCCAGCCGACCGCCGGGGGTTACAGATACGCAGTATTTT,CASRPPGVTDTQYF
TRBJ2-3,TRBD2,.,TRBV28,TGTGCCAGCAGTCCCGATCGGACTAGCGGGGGGCGAGGCACAGATACGCAGTATTTT,CASSPDRTSGGRGTDTQYF
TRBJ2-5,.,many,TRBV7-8,TGTGCCAGCAGCTCCTCCCATCAGGGGTTCGGAGAGACCCAGTACTTC,CASSSSHQGFGETQYF
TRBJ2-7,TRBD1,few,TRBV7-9,TGTGCCAGCAGCCCGGGGACAGGGTTCGAGCAGTACTTC,CASSPGTGFEQYF
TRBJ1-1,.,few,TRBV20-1,TGCAGTGCTAGAGATTTTCGGAGCCGGGTCCCCAAAGACACTGAAGCTTTCTTT,CSARDFRSRVPKDTEAFF
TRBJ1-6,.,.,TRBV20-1,TGCAGTGCTTTTCCGGGACTATATTCACCCCTCCACTTT,CSAFPGLYSPLHF
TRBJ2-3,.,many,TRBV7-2,TGTGCCAGCAGCTTAGCCGGCCCCAGCACAGATACGCAGTATTTT,CASSLAGPSTDTQYF
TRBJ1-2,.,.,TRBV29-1,TGCAGCGTCCTAGACCGGGACTCCTCATACTATGGCTACACCTTC,CSVLDRDSSYYGYTF
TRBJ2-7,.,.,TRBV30,TGTGCCTGGAGCCCCGGGACGGTGTACGAGCAGTACTTC,CAWSPGTVYEQYF
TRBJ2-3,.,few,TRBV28,TGTGCCAGCAGTCAAGGGGTTGCAATCACGCAGTATTTT,CASSQGVAITQYF
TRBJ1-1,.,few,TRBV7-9,TGTGCCAGCAGCCCAGGTCCCGCTGGCACTGAAGCTTTCTTT,CASSPGPAGTEAFF
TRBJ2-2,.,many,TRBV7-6,TGTGCCAGCAGCTCCGCGTCCGGCGTCCCGAACACCGGGGAGCTGTTTTTT,CASSSASGVPNTGELFF